The sequence of this T cell receptor (beta chain) was determined in a study of blood T cell repertoires in COVID-19. Only in-frame clones appear in the TCRdb table, and some are missing; sequencing was by immunoSEQ multiplex PCR. The sample includes some 150,000 clones, roughly 89% of them seen just once. A COVID-19 case was met by exposed participants within 2 weeks before study entry. From germline, CDR1 is SNHLY and CDR2 FYNNEI. Losses at the gene ends were 6 bases for V and 6 bases for J; bases not matched to a gene: 8. The CDR3 extends over 13 amino acids. The sequence came from a woman in her 50s who had been exposed to COVID-19. The chain couples TRBV2 to TRBJ2-7; 7 nucleotides align to TRBD2. Sequences were obtained from PBMCs or T cells enriched from blood (not recorded which). CDR3 amino acids: CASRNLGGIEQYF. The CDR3 DNA is TGTGCCAGCAGAAACCTGGGGGGGATCGAGCAGTACTTC.